This TCR beta chain was identified during a study of T-cell reconstitution after alpha-beta-depleted transplantation in children. Unique molecular identifiers featured in how the TCRbeta library was prepared. Via MiXCR, TCRdb re-called the PCR reads, giving one row per CDR3 protein. The sample records about 6,100 distinct CDR3 sequences, around 15% being singletons. Broader study findings: At day 60, the high TCRbeta diversity found in some patients originated from recipient T cells and thymic progenitors that had survived. Counts and diversity of T cells one year after transplant came mostly from newly produced T cells. Reports say that about two months after transplant, the alpha-beta T cells came out of several hundred graft clones that had expanded.

About this clonotype: Antigen unknown.

The TCR comes from a male patient aged 10 to 17 who had a stem cell transplant for acute myeloid leukemia, so the T cells may come from the graft donor. Sequencing used PBMCs, mostly from graft donor cells, obtained 60 days after TCRalphabeta/CD19-depleted stem cell transplant.

In DNA, the CDR3 is TGTGCCAGCAGTTTTAAGGACAGGGGGAACTATGGCTACACCTTC. Encoded protein: CASSFKDRGNYGYTF. The V call is TRBV12-3 or TRBV12-4, the J call TRBJ1-2; TRBD1 matches 10 bases. The CDR3 is made up of 15 amino acids. V lost 3 bases, J lost 2 bases, and 3 bases stayed unmatched.